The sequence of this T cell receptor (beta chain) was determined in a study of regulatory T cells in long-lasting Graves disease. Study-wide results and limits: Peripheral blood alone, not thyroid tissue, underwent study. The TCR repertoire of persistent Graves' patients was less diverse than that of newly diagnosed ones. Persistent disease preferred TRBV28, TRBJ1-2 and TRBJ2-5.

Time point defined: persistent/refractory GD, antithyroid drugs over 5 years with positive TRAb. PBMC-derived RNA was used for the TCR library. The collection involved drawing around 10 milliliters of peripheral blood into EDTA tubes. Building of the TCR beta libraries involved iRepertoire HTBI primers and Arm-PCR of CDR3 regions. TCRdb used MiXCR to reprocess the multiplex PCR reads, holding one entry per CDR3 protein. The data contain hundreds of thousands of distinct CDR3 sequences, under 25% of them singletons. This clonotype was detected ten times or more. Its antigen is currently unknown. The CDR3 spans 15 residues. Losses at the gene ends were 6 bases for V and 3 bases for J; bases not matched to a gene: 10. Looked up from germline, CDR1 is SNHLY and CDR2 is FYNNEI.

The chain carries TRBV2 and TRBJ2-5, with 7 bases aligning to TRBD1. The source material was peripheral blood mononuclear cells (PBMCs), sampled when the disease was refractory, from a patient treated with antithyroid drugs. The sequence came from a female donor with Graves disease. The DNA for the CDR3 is TGTGCCAGCAGCGAGGCCCTCGGGACAGAAGAGACCCAGTACTTC. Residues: CASSEALGTEETQYF.